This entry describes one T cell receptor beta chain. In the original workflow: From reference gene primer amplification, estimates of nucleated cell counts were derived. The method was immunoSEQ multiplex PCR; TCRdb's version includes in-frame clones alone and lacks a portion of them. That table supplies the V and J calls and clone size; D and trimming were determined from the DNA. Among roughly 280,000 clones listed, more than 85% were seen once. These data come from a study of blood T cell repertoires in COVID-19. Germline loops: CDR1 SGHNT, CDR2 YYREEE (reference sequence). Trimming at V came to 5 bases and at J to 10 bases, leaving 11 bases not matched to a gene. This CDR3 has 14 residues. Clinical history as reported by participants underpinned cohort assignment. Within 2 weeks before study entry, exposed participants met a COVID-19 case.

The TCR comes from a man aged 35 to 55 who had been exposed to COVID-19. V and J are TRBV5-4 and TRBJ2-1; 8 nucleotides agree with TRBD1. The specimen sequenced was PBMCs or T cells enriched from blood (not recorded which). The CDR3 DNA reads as TGTGCCAGCAGTCCGGACAGGGAGATATGGGAGCAGTTCTTC. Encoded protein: CASSPDREIWEQFF.